These 18 T cell receptor beta chains were all obtained from the same sample, sequenced in a study of blood T cells in healthy people across ages. Sample-barcoded 5' priming and a J-beta primer mix drove a second PCR of about 7 to 12 cycles. In TCRdb, the 5' RACE reads were re-called with MiXCR into one record per CDR3 protein. Of 800,000 to 950,000 distinct CDR3 sequences listed, around 49% are singletons. The source material was blood. These receptor sequences come from a man aged 25 to 40 in good health.

This sequence joins TRBV9 and TRBJ1-1, with 9 bases aligning to TRBD1. Trimming took 2 bases from V and 6 from J; bases not matched to a gene: 8. The germline V gene has CDR1 SGDLS and CDR2 YYNGEE. This CDR3 comprises 15 residues. CDR3 sequence (DNA): TGTGCCAGCAGCGTCGCGGCCGACAGGGGGGCTGAAGCTTTCTTT. Residues: CASSVAADRGAEAFF.

The chain couples TRBV20-1 to TRBJ2-3; D is possibly TRBD2 (5 bases). The CDR3 is made up of 15 amino acids. Trimming stripped 6 bases from V and 1 base from J, with 17 bases between. Germline-derived CDR1 and CDR2 are DFQATT and SNEGSKA (reference sequence). The CDR3 coding sequence is TGCAGTGCCCTAGCCTCCCTACTCCGCACAGATACGCAGTATTTT. This encodes CSALASLLRTDTQYF.

V and J are TRBV5-4 and TRBJ1-3; possibly TRBD1 for D (5 bases). V gave up 4 bases and J gave up 2 bases, with 7 bases separating them. Germline CDR1 reads SGHNT; CDR2 reads YYREEE (reference sequence). The length of the CDR3 is 13 residues. The CDR3 spells CASSGTPGNTIYF. CDR3 in DNA: TGTGCCAGCAGCGGGACCCCTGGAAACACCATATATTTT.

The J gene is TRBJ2-5, the V gene TRBV4-3, with 10 bases that match TRBD1. Per germline, CDR1 LGHNA and CDR2 YSLEER. The CDR3 has 15 amino acids. V shed 4 bases and J 2 bases; nucleotides not matched to a gene: 4. DNA for the CDR3: TGCGCCAGCAGCCGAGGGACAGGGGAGCAAGAGACCCAGTACTTC. It translates to CASSRGTGEQETQYF.

There are a few counts of this clonotype. The rearrangement links TRBV9 to TRBJ1-1; the D is unclear. CDR3 length: 14 amino acids. Germline CDR1 SGDLS, CDR2 YYNGEE. Trimming took off 0 bases at V and 0 bases at J, with 6 bases between the two ends. The CDR3 bases are TGTGCCAGCAGCGTAGATCTGGTGAACACTGAAGCTTTCTTT. Translating it yields CASSVDLVNTEAFF.

The chain joins TRBV5-1 to TRBJ2-1; 8 bases align to TRBD2. The ends lost 0 bases at V and 6 bases at J; junction bases unmatched: 11. The V gene's germline CDR1 is SGHRS and CDR2 YFSETQ. The CDR3 extends over 17 amino acids. CDR3 protein: CASSLGARGASRNEQFF. The CDR3 DNA is TGCGCCAGCAGCTTGGGGGCGCGGGGGGCCAGCCGCAATGAGCAGTTCTTC.

The chain has TRBV14 and TRBJ1-6; TRBD1 is a possible D gene (5 bases). The CDR3 is 15 residues long. CDR1 is SGHDN, CDR2 FVKESK, per germline. V lost 4 bases and J 8 bases, leaving 15 bases between the germline ends. The CDR3 region is CASSRTTGTYSPLHF. In nucleotides, the CDR3 is TGTGCCAGCAGCCGCACAACCGGGACCTATTCACCCCTCCACTTT.

This chain uses TRBV9 with TRBJ2-3; 7 positions agree with TRBD2. Unmatched junction bases numbered 7, after V lost 0 bases and J lost 6 bases. There are 15 residues in the CDR3. The germline CDR1 and CDR2 sequences are SGDLS and YYNGEE. CDR3 sequence reads: CASSVEATSDDTQYF. The DNA of the CDR3 is TGTGCCAGCAGCGTAGAGGCCACTAGCGACGATACGCAGTATTTT.

V is TRBV5-1 and J is TRBJ2-2; D not certain. This CDR3 comprises 14 residues. With 0 bases removed from V and 7 bases from J, the gap between germline ends came to 10 bases. Germline CDR1 reads SGHRS; CDR2 reads YFSETQ. The CDR3 loop is CASSLALASGELFF. DNA of the CDR3: TGCGCCAGCAGCTTGGCGTTAGCTAGCGGGGAGCTGTTTTTT.

This chain connects TRBV7-3 to TRBJ2-5, with D unclear. The J call may be mistaken, given a closer DNA end match to TRBJ2-7. The CDR3 is 14 amino acids. Germline lookup yields CDR1 SGHTA and CDR2 FQGTGA. CDR3 in DNA: TGTGCCAGCAGCTTACCCCGTACGCTCTACGAGCAGTACTTC. Amino acid sequence: CASSLPRTLYEQYF.

This chain connects TRBV28 to TRBJ2-7, with no clear D. The CDR3 is made up of 15 amino acids. V was clipped by 3 bases and J by 4 bases, with 16 bases between them. In germline, CDR1 is MDHEN, CDR2 SYDVKM. The CDR3 region is CASSFLGPHYYEQYF. DNA of the CDR3: TGTGCCAGCAGTTTTCTCGGGCCCCACTATTACGAGCAGTACTTC.

This chain connects TRBV20-1 to TRBJ2-4; TRBD2 aligns across 8 bases. The DNA end favors TRBJ2-7, so the J call may be wrong. From germline, CDR1 is DFQATT and CDR2 SNEGSKA (reference sequence). CDR3 length equals 12 residues. For the CDR3, the DNA is TGCAGTGCCCCCACCGGGGGGGGCGAGCAGTACTTC. Translating gives CSAPTGGGEQYF.

The rearrangement uses TRBV6-2 or TRBV6-3 and TRBJ1-2; the D gene is possibly TRBD1 (6 bases). The V and J ends lost 2 bases and 4 bases respectively, with 14 bases between them. The CDR3 extends over 15 amino acids. Germline CDR1 reads MNHEY; CDR2 reads SVGEGT. CDR3: CASSYRKGVPYGYTF. CDR3 sequence (DNA): TGTGCCAGCAGTTACAGGAAGGGGGTCCCCTATGGCTACACCTTC.

This chain joins TRBV29-1 and TRBJ1-3; D is undetermined. Germline assignment: CDR1 SQVTM and CDR2 ANQGSEA. The V end lost 3 bases, the J end lost 4 bases, and 10 bases lay between the germline ends. The length of the CDR3 is 13 residues. CDR3 nucleotides: TGCAGCGTTGAGAGTAAGGGCGGAAACACCATATATTTT. This encodes CSVESKGGNTIYF. The full variable domain, with the rest looked up from reference TRBV29-1 and TRBJ1-3, is SAVISQKPSRDICQRGTSLTIQCQVDSQVTMMFWYRQQPGQSLTLIATANQGSEATYESGFVIDKFPISRPNLTFSTLTVSNMSPEDSSIYLCSVESKGGNTIYFGEGSWLTVV.

This clonotype was counted ten times or more. The chain links TRBV12-3 or TRBV12-4 to TRBJ1-2, with TRBD1 as a possible D gene (6 bases). This CDR3 spans 12 amino acids. V was cut by 6 bases and J by 5 bases, with 10 bases left in between. The CDR3 DNA is TGTGCCAGCAGCGCCACAGGGTATGGCTACACCTTC. It specifies CASSATGYGYTF.

In the case of this clonotype: This could be a read error, since a much larger clone is one nucleotide away. V and J are TRBV12-3 or TRBV12-4 and TRBJ2-7, with TRBD2 as a possible D gene (6 bases). The DNA end is a closer match to TRBJ2-5, so the J assignment may be wrong. CDR3 length: 13 residues. The CDR3 region is CAGSRGIGETQYF. DNA of the CDR3: TGTGCCGGCAGCCGGGGGATTGGAGAGACCCAGTACTTC.

This clonotype was counted a single time. The V call is TRBV12-3 or TRBV12-4, the J call TRBJ2-5; 7 bases agree with TRBD2. V dropped 8 bases and J dropped 5; count of bases not matched to a gene: 5. This CDR3 spans 12 amino acids. The CDR3 reads CASGTNTETQYF. The CDR3 bases are TGTGCCAGCGGGACTAATACCGAGACCCAGTACTTC.

This clonotype was picked up a small number of times. The V and J genes are TRBV4-1 and TRBJ1-2; a weak D match, TRBD1 (6 bases). This CDR3 spans 15 amino acids. Germline V gene lookup returns CDR1 MGHRA and CDR2 YSYEKL. V lost 2 bases and J lost 0, with 10 bases in between. CDR3 in amino acids: CASSQTGNPNYGYTF. The CDR3 nucleotides read TGCGCCAGCAGCCAAACAGGGAACCCTAACTATGGCTACACCTTC.